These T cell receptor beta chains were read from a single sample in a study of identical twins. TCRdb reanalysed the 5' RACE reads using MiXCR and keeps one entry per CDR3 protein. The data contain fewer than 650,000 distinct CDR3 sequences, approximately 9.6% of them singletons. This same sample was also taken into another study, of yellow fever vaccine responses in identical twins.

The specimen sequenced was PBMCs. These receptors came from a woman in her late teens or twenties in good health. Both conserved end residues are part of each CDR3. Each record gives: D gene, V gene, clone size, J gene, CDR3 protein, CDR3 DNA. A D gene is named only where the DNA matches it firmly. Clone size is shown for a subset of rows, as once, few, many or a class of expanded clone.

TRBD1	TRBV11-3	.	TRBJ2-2	CASSSRGQGTGELFF	TGTGCCAGCAGCTCGAGGGGGCAGGGCACCGGGGAGCTGTTTTTT
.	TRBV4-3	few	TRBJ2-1	CASSAGGLGNEQFF	TGCGCCAGCAGCGCTGGCGGGTTGGGAAATGAGCAGTTCTTC
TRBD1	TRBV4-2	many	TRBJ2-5	CASSRDRGLETQYF	TGTGCCAGCAGCCGGGACAGGGGCTTGGAGACCCAGTACTTC
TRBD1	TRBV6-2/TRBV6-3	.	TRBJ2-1	CASSGPGQGARNEQFF	TGTGCCAGCAGTGGTCCGGGACAGGGGGCTCGTAATGAGCAGTTCTTC
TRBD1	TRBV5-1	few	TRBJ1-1	CASRTGTGGVRAFF	TGCGCCAGCAGGACCGGGACAGGGGGCGTTAGAGCTTTCTTT
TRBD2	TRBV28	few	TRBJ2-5	CASSPGVAGVQETQYF	TGTGCCAGCAGTCCCGGGGTAGCGGGAGTTCAGGAGACCCAGTACTTC
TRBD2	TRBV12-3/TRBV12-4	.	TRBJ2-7	CASSSTPAGREYEQYF	TGTGCCAGCAGTAGCACCCCAGCGGGAAGGGAGTACGAGCAGTACTTC
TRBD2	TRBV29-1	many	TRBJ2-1	CSVVMQTSGYSYNEQFF	TGCAGCGTTGTGATGCAGACTAGCGGCTACTCCTACAATGAGCAGTTCTTC
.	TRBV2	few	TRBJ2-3	CASRDLYTDTQYF	TGTGCCAGCAGAGACCTATACACAGATACGCAGTATTTT
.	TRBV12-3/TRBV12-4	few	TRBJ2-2	CASSWQSNTGELFF	TGTGCCAGCAGTTGGCAGTCGAACACCGGGGAGCTGTTTTTT
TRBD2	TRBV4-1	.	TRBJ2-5	CASSYPGTSGGAAQYF	TGCGCCAGCAGCTACCCCGGGACTAGCGGGGGGGCGGCCCAGTACTTC
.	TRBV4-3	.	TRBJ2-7	CASSQAPGGLYEQYF	TGCGCCAGCAGCCAAGCCCCAGGGGGGCTCTACGAGCAGTACTTC
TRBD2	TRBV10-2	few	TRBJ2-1	CASTRLAGRTYNEQFF	TGCGCCAGCACCCGACTAGCGGGGAGGACCTACAATGAGCAGTTCTTC
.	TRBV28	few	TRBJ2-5	CASRRTAEETQYF	TGTGCCAGCAGGCGGACAGCCGAGGAGACCCAGTACTTC
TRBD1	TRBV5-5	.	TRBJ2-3	CASSSTYRGGSTDTQYF	TGTGCCAGCAGCTCAACCTACAGGGGTGGGAGCACAGATACGCAGTATTTT
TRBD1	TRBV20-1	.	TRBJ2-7	CSATGTATGLEQYF	TGCAGTGCTACCGGGACAGCAACGGGTCTCGAGCAGTACTTC
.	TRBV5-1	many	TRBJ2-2	CASSSSGTSTGELFF	TGCGCCAGCAGCTCCTCGGGGACGAGCACCGGGGAGCTGTTTTTT
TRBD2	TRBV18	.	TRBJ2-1	CASSPPVRGSSYNEQFF	TGTGCCAGCTCACCACCGGTGCGGGGGAGCTCCTACAATGAGCAGTTCTTC
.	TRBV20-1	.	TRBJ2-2	CSARVGTGVYTGELFF	TGCAGTGCTAGAGTTGGGACGGGAGTATACACCGGGGAGCTGTTTTTT
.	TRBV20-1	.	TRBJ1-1	CSTRDPRGEAFF	TGCAGTACTAGAGATCCCAGGGGAGAAGCTTTCTTT
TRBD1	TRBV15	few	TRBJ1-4	CATSGRDSTEKLFF	TGTGCCACCAGCGGCCGGGACAGTACGGAAAAACTGTTTTTT